A selection of T cell receptor beta chains follows, all from one sample in a study of blood T cell repertoires in COVID-19. Using immunoSEQ multiplex PCR, the repertoire was profiled, and TCRdb retains in-frame clones only, with some absent. The sample lists some 150,000 clones, about 86% occurring once. The sample comprised peripheral blood. Source of these receptors: a woman aged 55-70 years with acute or convalescent COVID-19. Both conserved end residues are trimmed from each CDR3.

TRBV5-5	TRBJ2-4	ASSFQSGGRGNIQY
TRBV7-9	TRBJ2-3	ASSLWAGTYSTDTQY
TRBV24-1	TRBJ2-5	ATSRGFGGQETQY
TRBV30	TRBJ1-2	AWDVGGYGYT
TRBV5-1	TRBJ1-3	ASSLAPGAGNTIY
TRBV19	TRBJ2-2	ASTLESGSLTGELF
TRBV7-9	TRBJ2-1	ASSQVEQF
TRBV14	TRBJ2-4	ASSQGHRGSKNIQY
TRBV28	TRBJ1-6	ASSLYNRGSSYNSPLH
TRBV9	TRBJ1-2	ASSTGGWGANYGYT
TRBV7-8	TRBJ1-2	ASSLGPGLANYGYT
TRBV11-3	TRBJ1-5	ASSLRVDQPQH
TRBV11-2	TRBJ2-2	ASSLISPGELF
TRBV19	TRBJ1-2	ASSISRQGTNYGYT
TRBV11-3	TRBJ2-5	ASSLDQGLGETQY
TRBV6-5	TRBJ2-2	SAGDSNTGELF
TRBV6-2/TRBV6-3	TRBJ1-2	ASSNRGGLGYT
TRBV28	TRBJ1-5	ASSGGEARANQPQH
TRBV24-1	TRBJ2-2	ATSGVRPNTGELF
TRBV7-2	TRBJ2-5	ASTYRGRGETQY
TRBV10-3	TRBJ2-7	AGGGSYEQY
TRBV5-1	TRBJ2-7	ASSPSDSRYEQY
TRBV6-5	TRBJ2-7	ASSYRLAGWQY
TRBV5-1	TRBJ1-2	ASSQGQSNYGYT
TRBV11-3	TRBJ2-5	ASSRWGSGGPRETQY
TRBV28	TRBJ1-1	ASRDRTANTEAF
TRBV18	TRBJ2-7	ASSPVTSGYEQY
TRBV15	TRBJ1-2	ATSPPARVNYGYT
TRBV5-1	TRBJ2-7	ASSNQGFYEQY
TRBV7-3	TRBJ2-7	ASSPSRQGGAQY
TRBV5-1	TRBJ1-1	ASGRENTEAF